This TCR beta chain was recovered during a study of T cells expressing NK-cell markers. As for the study in general: Underlying the TCR beta repertoires were sorted CD3+CD56+NKG2C+, CD3+CD56+NKG2C- and CD3+CD56-NKG2C+ T cells. The eight sequenced donors comprised seven who were HCMV-seropositive and one who was seronegative. Study-wide findings and caveats: Clarity on HCMV specificity was lacking for the expanded NKG2C+ T cell clones.

With regard to this clonotype: What it binds is not known.

TCRdb reworked the 5' RACE reads into one entry per CDR3 protein, no DNA. This sample carries a few hundred thousand distinct CDR3 sequences, with 4% to 6.5% going to the ten biggest clones. CDR3 length: 15 amino acids. The sequence was collected from a man between 18 and 69 years old in good health. V usage is TRBV12-3 or TRBV12-4 and J usage is TRBJ2-1. Sequencing was carried out using blood T cells: a sorted CD56 or NKG2C T cell subset, CD4+ or CD8+ T cells, or bulk PBMC T cells (not recorded which). CDR3 loop: CASSLGGFARNEQFF.